This paragraph reports one T cell receptor (beta chain). This sample stems from a study of blood T cell repertoires in COVID-19. For the study at large: Sites in the United States, Italy and Spain provided acute and convalescent COVID-19 samples.

Authors' processing steps: For nucleated cells, counts were estimated from reference gene primer amplification. TCRdb's copy holds only in-frame clones and misses some; the assay was immunoSEQ multiplex PCR. V and J calls and clone size come straight from that table; D and trimming were deduced from the DNA. The sample includes roughly 200,000 clones, around three quarters seen only once; the top ten take approximately 6%. The ends lost 4 bases at V and 1 base at J; junction bases unmatched: 6. This CDR3 has 15 amino acids. The germline V gene has CDR1 SNHLY and CDR2 FYNNEI. The material sequenced was peripheral blood. This chain uses TRBV2 with TRBJ2-7; the match to TRBD1 covers 8 bases. The clonotype originates from a woman aged 70 to 79 with acute or convalescent COVID-19. The CDR3: CASSGPGQESYEQYF. The CDR3 DNA is TGTGCCAGCAGTGGACCGGGACAGGAATCCTACGAGCAGTACTTC.